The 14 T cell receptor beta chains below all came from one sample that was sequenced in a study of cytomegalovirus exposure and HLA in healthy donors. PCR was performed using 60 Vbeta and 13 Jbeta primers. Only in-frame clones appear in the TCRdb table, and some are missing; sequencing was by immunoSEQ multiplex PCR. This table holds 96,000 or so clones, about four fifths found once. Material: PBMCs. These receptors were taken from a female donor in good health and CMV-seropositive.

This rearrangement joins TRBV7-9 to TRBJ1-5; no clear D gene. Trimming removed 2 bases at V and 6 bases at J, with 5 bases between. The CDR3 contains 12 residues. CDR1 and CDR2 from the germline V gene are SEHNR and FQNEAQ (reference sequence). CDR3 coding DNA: TGTGCCAGCAGCTTACCCGGTCAGCCCCAGCATTTT. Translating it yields CASSLPGQPQHF.

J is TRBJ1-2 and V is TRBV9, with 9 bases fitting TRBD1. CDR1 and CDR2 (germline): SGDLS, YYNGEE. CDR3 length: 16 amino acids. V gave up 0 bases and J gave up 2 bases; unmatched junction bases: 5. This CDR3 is CASSVGDRASNYGYTF. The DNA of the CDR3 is TGTGCCAGCAGCGTAGGGGACAGGGCATCCAACTATGGCTACACCTTC.

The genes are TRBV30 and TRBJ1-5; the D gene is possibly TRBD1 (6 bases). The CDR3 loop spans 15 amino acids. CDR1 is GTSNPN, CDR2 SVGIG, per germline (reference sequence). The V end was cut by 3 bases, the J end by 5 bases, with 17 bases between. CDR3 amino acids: CAWSSAPGGHQPQHF. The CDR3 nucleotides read TGTGCCTGGAGCTCGGCCCCGGGGGGGCATCAGCCCCAGCATTTT.

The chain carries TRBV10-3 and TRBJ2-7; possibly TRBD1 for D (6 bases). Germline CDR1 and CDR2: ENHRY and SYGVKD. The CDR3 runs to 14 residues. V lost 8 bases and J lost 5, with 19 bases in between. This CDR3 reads CAIQDSHGGDEQYF. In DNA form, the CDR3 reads TGTGCCATCCAGGACAGCCACGGTGGAGACGAGCAGTACTTC.

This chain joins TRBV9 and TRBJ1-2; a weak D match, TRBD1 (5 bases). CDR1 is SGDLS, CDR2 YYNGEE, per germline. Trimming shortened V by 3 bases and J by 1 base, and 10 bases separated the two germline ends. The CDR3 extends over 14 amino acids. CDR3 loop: CASSGTTDNYGYTF. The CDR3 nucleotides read TGTGCCAGCAGCGGGACGACAGATAACTATGGCTACACCTTC.

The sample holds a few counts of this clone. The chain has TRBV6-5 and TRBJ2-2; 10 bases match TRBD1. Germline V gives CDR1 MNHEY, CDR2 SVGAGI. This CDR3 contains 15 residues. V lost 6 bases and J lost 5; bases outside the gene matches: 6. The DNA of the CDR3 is TGTGCCAGCAGCCGACCGGGACAGGGGACCGGGGAGCTGTTTTTT. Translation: CASSRPGQGTGELFF.

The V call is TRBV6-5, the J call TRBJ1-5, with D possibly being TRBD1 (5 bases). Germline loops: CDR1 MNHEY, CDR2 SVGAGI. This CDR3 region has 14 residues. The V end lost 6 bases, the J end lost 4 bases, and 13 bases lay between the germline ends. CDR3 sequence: CASRPGIWNQPQHF. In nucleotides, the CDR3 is TGTGCCAGCAGGCCAGGGATCTGGAATCAGCCCCAGCATTTT.

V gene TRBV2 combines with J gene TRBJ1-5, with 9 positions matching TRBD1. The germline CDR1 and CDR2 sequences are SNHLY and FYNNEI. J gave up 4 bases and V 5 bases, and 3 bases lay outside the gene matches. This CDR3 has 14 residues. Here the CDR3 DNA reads TGTGCCAGCAGTCCCGACAGGGGGAATCAGCCCCAGCATTTT. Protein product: CASSPDRGNQPQHF.

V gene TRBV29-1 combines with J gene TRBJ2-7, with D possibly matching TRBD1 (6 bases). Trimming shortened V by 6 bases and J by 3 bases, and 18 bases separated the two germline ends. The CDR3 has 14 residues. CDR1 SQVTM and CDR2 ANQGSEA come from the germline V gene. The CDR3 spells CSVLSRDTFYEQYF. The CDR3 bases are TGCAGCGTGCTGTCCCGGGACACATTCTACGAGCAGTACTTC.

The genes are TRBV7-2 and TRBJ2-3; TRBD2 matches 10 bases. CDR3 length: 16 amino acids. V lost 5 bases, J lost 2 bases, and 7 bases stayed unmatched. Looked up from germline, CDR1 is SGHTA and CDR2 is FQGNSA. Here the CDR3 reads CASSPAGLAVTDTQYF. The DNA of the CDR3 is TGTGCCAGCAGCCCCGCCGGACTAGCGGTCACAGATACGCAGTATTTT.

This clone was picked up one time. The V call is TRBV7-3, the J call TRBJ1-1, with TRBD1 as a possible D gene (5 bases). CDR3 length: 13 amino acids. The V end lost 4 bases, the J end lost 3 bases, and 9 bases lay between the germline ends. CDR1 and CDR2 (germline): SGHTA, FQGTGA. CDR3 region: CASSSGGYTEAFF. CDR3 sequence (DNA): TGTGCCAGCAGCTCGGGGGGATACACTGAAGCTTTCTTT.

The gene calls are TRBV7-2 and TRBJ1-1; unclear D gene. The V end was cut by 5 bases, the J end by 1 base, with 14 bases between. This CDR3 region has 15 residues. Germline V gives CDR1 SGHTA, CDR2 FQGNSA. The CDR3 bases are TGTGCCAGCAGCCCCCCCCGCTACCCGAACACTGAAGCTTTCTTT. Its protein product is CASSPPRYPNTEAFF.

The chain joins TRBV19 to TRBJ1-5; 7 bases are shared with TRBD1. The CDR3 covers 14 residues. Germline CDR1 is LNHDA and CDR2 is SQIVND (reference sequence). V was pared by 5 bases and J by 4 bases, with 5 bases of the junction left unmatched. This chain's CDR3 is CASSSGQSNQPQHF. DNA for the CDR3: TGTGCCAGTAGTTCGGGACAGTCTAATCAGCCCCAGCATTTT.

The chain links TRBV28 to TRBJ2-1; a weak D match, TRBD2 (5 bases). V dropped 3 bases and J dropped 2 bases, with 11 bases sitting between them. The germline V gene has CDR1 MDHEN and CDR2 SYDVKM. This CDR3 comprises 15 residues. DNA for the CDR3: TGTGCCAGCAGTTTCGTCCGGGAACCCTACAATGAGCAGTTCTTC. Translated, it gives CASSFVREPYNEQFF.